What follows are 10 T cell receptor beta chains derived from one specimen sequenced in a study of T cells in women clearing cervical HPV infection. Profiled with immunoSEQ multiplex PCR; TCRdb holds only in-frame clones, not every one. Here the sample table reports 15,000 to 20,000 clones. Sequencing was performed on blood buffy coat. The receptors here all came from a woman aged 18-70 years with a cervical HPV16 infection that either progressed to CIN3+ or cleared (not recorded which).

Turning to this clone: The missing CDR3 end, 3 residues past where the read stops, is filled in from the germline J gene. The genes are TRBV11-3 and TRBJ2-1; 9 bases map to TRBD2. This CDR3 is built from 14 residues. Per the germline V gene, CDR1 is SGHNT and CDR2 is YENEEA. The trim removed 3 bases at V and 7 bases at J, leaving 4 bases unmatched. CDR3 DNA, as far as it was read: TGTGCCAGCAGCTTTAGCGGGGGATCTAATGAG. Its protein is CASSFSGGSNE. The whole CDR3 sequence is CASSFSGGSNEQFF.

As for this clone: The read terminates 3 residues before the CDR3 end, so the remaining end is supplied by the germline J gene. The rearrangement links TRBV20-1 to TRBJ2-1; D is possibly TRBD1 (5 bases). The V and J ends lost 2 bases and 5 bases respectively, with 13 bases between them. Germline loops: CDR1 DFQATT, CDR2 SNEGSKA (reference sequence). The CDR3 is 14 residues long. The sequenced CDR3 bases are TGCAGTGCTAGATGGTGGGGCCGTAACAATGAG. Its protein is CSARWWGRNNE. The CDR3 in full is CSARWWGRNNEQFF.

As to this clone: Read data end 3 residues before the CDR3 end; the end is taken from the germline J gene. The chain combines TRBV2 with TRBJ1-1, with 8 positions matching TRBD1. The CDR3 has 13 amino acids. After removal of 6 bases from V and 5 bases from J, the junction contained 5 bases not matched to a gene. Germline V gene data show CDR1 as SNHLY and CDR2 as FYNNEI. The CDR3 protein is CASRRQGWTEAFF. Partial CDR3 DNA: TGTGCCAGCAGAAGACAGGGGTGGACTGAA.

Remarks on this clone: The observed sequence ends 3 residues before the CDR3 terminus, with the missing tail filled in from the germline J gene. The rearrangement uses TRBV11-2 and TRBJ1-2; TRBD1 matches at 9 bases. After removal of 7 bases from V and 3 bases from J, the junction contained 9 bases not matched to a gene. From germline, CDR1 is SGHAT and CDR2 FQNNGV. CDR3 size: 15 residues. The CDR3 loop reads CASTALRDRDYGYTF. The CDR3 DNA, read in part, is TGTGCCAGCACCGCGTTGAGGGACAGGGACTATGGC. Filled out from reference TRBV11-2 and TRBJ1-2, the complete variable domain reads EAGVAQSPRYKIIEKRQSVAFWCNPISGHATLYWYQQILGQGPKLLIQFQNNGVVDDSQLPKDRFSAERLKGVDSTLKIQPAKLEDSAVYLCASTALRDRDYGYTFGSGTRLTVV.

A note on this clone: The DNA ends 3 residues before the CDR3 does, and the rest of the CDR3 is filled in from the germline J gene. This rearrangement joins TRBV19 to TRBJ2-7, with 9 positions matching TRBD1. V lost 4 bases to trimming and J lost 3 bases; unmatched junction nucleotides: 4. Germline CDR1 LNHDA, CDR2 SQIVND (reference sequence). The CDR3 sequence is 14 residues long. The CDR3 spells CASSTGTGFYEQYF. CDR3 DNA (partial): TGTGCCAGTAGTACCGGGACAGGGTTCTACGAG. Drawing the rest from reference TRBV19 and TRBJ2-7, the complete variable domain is DGGITQSPKYLFRKEGQNVTLSCEQNLNHDAMYWYRQDPGQGLRLIYYSQIVNDFQKGDIAEGYSVSREKKESFPLTVTSAQKNPTAFYLCASSTGTGFYEQYFGPGTRLTVT.

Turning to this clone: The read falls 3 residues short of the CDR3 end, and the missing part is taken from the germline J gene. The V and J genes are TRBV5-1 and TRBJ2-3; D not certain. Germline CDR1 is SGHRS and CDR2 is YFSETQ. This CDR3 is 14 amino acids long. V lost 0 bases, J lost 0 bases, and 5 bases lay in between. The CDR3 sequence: CASSLDLSTDTQYF. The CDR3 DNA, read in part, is TGCGCCAGCAGCTTGGATCTTAGCACAGATACG.

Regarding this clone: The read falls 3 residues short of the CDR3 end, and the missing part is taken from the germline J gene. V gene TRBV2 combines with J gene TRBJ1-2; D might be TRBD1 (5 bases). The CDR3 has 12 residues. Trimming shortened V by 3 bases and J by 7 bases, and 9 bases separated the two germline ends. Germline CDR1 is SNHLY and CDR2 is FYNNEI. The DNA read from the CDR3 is TGTGCCAGCAGTGAGGCGGGGGTTGGC. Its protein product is CASSEAGVG. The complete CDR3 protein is CASSEAGVGYTF.

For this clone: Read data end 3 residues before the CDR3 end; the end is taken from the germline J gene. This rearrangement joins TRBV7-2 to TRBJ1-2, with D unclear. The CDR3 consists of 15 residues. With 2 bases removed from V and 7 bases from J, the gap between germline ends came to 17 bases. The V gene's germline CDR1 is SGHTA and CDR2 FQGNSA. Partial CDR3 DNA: TGTGCCAGCAGCTTATCTTTAGGGTCTACGAGTGGC. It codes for CASSLSLGSTSG. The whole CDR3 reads CASSLSLGSTSGYTF. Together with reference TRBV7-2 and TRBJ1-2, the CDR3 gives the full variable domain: GAGVSQSPSNKVTEKGKDVELRCDPISGHTALYWYRQSLGQGLEFLIYFQGNSAPDKSGLPSDRFSAERTGGSVSTLTIQRTQQEDSAVYLCASSLSLGSTSGYTFGSGTRLTVV.

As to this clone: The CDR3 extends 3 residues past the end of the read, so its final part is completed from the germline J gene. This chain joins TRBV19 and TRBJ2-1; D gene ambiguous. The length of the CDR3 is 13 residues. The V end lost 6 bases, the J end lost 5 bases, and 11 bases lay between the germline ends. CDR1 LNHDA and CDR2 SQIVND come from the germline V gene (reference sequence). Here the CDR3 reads CASRITGNNEQFF. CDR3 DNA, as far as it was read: TGTGCCAGTAGGATCACGGGTAACAATGAG.

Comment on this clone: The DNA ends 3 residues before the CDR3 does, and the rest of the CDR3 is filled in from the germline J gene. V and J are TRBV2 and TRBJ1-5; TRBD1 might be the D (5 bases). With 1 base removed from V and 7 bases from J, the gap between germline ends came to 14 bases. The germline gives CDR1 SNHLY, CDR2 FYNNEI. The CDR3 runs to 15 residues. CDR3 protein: CASSEEVGGEQPQHF. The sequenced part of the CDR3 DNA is TGTGCCAGCAGTGAAGAGGTGGGGGGGGAGCAGCCC.